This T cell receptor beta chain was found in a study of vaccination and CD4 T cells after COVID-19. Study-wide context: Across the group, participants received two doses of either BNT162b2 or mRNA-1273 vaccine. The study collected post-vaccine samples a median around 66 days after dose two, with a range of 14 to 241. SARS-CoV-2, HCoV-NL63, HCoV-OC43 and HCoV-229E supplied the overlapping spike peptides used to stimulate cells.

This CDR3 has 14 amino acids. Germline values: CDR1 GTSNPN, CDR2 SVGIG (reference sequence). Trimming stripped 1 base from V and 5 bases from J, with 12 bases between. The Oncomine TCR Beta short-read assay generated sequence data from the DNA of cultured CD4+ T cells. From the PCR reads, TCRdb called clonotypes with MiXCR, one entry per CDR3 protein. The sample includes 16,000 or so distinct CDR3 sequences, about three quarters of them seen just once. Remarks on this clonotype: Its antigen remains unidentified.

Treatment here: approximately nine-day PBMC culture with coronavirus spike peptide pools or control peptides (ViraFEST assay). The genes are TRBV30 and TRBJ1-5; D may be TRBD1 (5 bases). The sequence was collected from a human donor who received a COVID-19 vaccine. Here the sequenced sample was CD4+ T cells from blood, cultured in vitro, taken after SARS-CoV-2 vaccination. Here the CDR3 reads CAWSGRWGDQPQHF. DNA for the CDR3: TGTGCCTGGAGTGGCCGATGGGGCGATCAGCCCCAGCATTTT.